Below are 27 T cell receptor beta chains sequenced from a single sample in a study of blood T cell repertoires in COVID-19 (dated by TCRdb to about 2020). The library was prepared using the immunoSEQ multiplex PCR assay. TCRdb re-hosts the immuneACCESS table, in-frame sequences only. Its copies lack some clones; in the studies checked, an unresolved V gene accounts for under half of them, and the cause for the rest is not known. The sample table shows around 97,000 clones, and over 70% are seen once. The top ten hold 13% of the sample. Sequencing used peripheral blood. The receptors were sampled from a human donor in a cohort sampled during active or convalescent COVID-19.

The V call is TRBV12-5, the J call TRBJ1-1; possibly TRBD1 for D (6 bases). V gave up 5 bases and J gave up 1 base, with 23 bases separating them. The germline gives CDR1 LGHNT, CDR2 FRNRAP. CDR3 length: 18 residues. CDR3 residues: CASGLARFLRQANTEAFF. The CDR3 coding sequence is TGTGCTAGTGGTCTTGCACGTTTTTTAAGACAGGCGAACACTGAAGCTTTCTTT.

This clone was seen just once. V and J are TRBV11-2 and TRBJ1-3; 7 bases fit TRBD1. The CDR3 is 15 amino acids. V shed 6 bases and J 2 bases; nucleotides not matched to a gene: 7. CDR1 and CDR2 (germline): SGHAT, FQNNGV. CDR3 loop: CASRRQGSAGNTIYF. In nucleotides, the CDR3 is TGTGCCAGCAGACGACAGGGAAGTGCTGGAAACACCATATATTTT.

The rearrangement joins TRBV5-4 to TRBJ2-5; TRBD1 might be the D (6 bases). The germline CDR1 and CDR2 sequences are SGHNT and YYREEE (reference sequence). V was pared by 4 bases and J by 5 bases, with 9 bases between. The length of the CDR3 is 12 residues. In nucleotides, the CDR3 is TGTGCCAGCAGCATGGACAGCGAGACCCAGTACTTC. Residues: CASSMDSETQYF.

The rearrangement links TRBV27 to TRBJ2-4, with D uncertain. This CDR3 is 13 amino acids long. The V gene's germline CDR1 is MNHEY and CDR2 SMNVEV (reference sequence). The V gene lost 3 bases and the J gene lost 9 bases, with 12 bases spanning the gap. The chain's CDR3 is CASSLSGLGIQYF. CDR3 DNA sequence: TGTGCCAGCAGTTTGTCAGGTCTCGGCATTCAGTACTTC.

This clone was observed a few times. The V call is TRBV27, the J call TRBJ2-5, with TRBD2 matching over 10 bases. Germline V gene lookup returns CDR1 MNHEY and CDR2 SMNVEV (reference sequence). The CDR3 has 16 amino acids. V lost 3 bases and J lost 5; bases outside the gene matches: 9. The CDR3 nucleotides read TGTGCCAGCAGTTTTCTTAGCGGGGGGAGGCGGGAGACCCAGTACTTC. Its translation is CASSFLSGGRRETQYF.

V and J are TRBV19 and TRBJ2-5, with D possibly being TRBD2 (7 bases). Germline lookup yields CDR1 LNHDA and CDR2 SQIVND (reference sequence). V was cut by 3 bases and J by 2 bases, with 13 bases left in between. CDR3 length: 15 amino acids. CDR3 bases: TGTGCCAGTAGTATGGGCGGGGGCCAACAAGAGACCCAGTACTTC. The encoded protein is CASSMGGGQQETQYF.

The chain is built from TRBV2 and TRBJ2-1; 7 bases are shared with TRBD1. CDR1 is SNHLY, CDR2 FYNNEI, per germline. V dropped 10 bases and J dropped 6; count of bases not matched to a gene: 9. This CDR3 contains 13 residues. This CDR3 is CATQQDRLNEQFF. The CDR3 bases are TGTGCCACCCAACAGGACAGGCTCAATGAGCAGTTCTTC.

The genes are TRBV20-1 and TRBJ2-5; D is uncertain. This CDR3 has 11 amino acids. CDR1 and CDR2 (germline): DFQATT, SNEGSKA (reference sequence). Trimming took off 6 bases at V and 6 bases at J, with 11 bases between the two ends. The DNA for the CDR3 is TGCAGTGCCCTAGGTAGGAAGACCCAGTACTTC. Its translation is CSALGRKTQYF.

The chain links TRBV11-2 to TRBJ2-2; maybe TRBD2 (7 bases). The germline gives CDR1 SGHAT, CDR2 FQNNGV. The CDR3 consists of 18 residues. V was cut by 4 bases and J by 5 bases, with 23 bases left in between. The CDR3 reads CASSSPGTWGGRTGELFF. Written as DNA, the CDR3 is TGTGCCAGCAGCTCCCCCGGAACGTGGGGGGGCAGAACCGGGGAGCTGTTTTTT. Supplemented by reference TRBV11-2 and TRBJ2-2, the full variable domain reads EAGVAQSPRYKIIEKRQSVAFWCNPISGHATLYWYQQILGQGPKLLIQFQNNGVVDDSQLPKDRFSAERLKGVDSTLKIQPAKLEDSAVYLCASSSPGTWGGRTGELFFGEGSRLTVL.

The rearrangement uses TRBV30 and TRBJ2-1; D ambiguous. CDR1 is GTSNPN and CDR2 is SVGIG in the germline V gene (reference sequence). CDR3 length equals 13 residues. Deletions cut 2 bases from V and 9 bases from J, with 14 bases between. CDR3 amino acids: CAWSFPEICEQFF. CDR3 DNA: TGTGCCTGGAGTTTCCCCGAGATTTGTGAGCAGTTCTTC. The full variable domain, its missing parts supplied by reference TRBV30 and TRBJ2-1, is SQTIHQWPATLVQPVGSPLSLECTVEGTSNPNLYWYRQAAGRGLQLLFYSVGIGQISSEVPQNLSASRPQDRQFILSSKKLLLSDSGFYLCAWSFPEICEQFFGPGTRLTVL.

The chain recombines TRBV4-1 with TRBJ2-7; 8 nucleotides align to TRBD1. The CDR3 spans 14 residues. CDR1 MGHRA and CDR2 YSYEKL come from the germline V gene. After removal of 3 bases from V and 2 bases from J, the junction contained 3 bases not matched to a gene. The CDR3: CASSQAGQAYEQYF. In DNA form, the CDR3 reads TGCGCCAGCAGCCAGGCGGGACAGGCCTACGAGCAGTACTTC.

V and J are TRBV7-6 and TRBJ2-7; TRBD1 agrees at 7 bases. This CDR3 comprises 15 residues. Germline lookup yields CDR1 SGHVS and CDR2 FNYEAQ. V gave up 1 base and J gave up 2 bases; unmatched junction bases: 5. The DNA of the CDR3 is TGTGCCAGCAGCTTAGACGGCAGGGGGACCTACGAGCAGTACTTC. Translated, it gives CASSLDGRGTYEQYF. The full variable domain, rest sourced from reference TRBV7-6 and TRBJ2-7, is GAGVSQSPRYKVTKRGQDVALRCDPISGHVSLYWYRQALGQGPEFLTYFNYEAQQDKSGLPNDRFSAERPEGSISTLTIQRTEQRDSAMYRCASSLDGRGTYEQYFGPGTRLTVT.

The chain couples TRBV19 to TRBJ2-3, with TRBD2 identical over 12 bases. This CDR3 contains 15 residues. CDR1 is LNHDA, CDR2 SQIVND, per germline (reference sequence). The junction had 6 bases not matched to a gene; V was cut back by 7 bases and J by 4 bases. The CDR3 sequence: CASKETSGGSDTQYF. CDR3 bases: TGTGCCAGTAAGGAGACTAGCGGGGGTTCAGATACGCAGTATTTT.

This chain connects TRBV10-1 to TRBJ2-7, with TRBD1 matching over 11 bases. The CDR3 sequence is 13 residues long. The ends lost 6 bases at V and 7 bases at J; junction bases unmatched: 5. Per the germline V gene, CDR1 is WNHNN and CDR2 is SYGVQD (reference sequence). CDR3: CASSRDRGSEQYF. CDR3 DNA sequence: TGCGCCAGCAGCCGGGACAGGGGGTCAGAGCAGTACTTC.

This chain uses TRBV2 with TRBJ2-3; 13 bases agree with TRBD2. Germline loops: CDR1 SNHLY, CDR2 FYNNEI. CDR3 size: 14 residues. V shed 6 bases, J shed 7 bases, and the junction held 4 bases outside the gene matches. The CDR3 sequence: CASRGTSGANTQYF. The DNA of the CDR3 is TGTGCCAGCAGAGGGACTAGCGGGGCTAATACGCAGTATTTT. The whole variable domain, filled in from reference TRBV2 and TRBJ2-3, reads EPEVTQTPSHQVTQMGQEVILRCVPISNHLYFYWYRQILGQKVEFLVSFYNNEISEKSEIFDDQFSVERPDGSNFTLKIRSTKLEDSAMYFCASRGTSGANTQYFGPGTRLTVL.

The chain couples TRBV9 to TRBJ2-2, with 10 bases that match TRBD2. The junction had 5 bases not matched to a gene; V was cut back by 4 bases and J by 5 bases. The CDR3 spans 15 residues. Germline CDR1 is SGDLS and CDR2 is YYNGEE. The CDR3 DNA reads as TGTGCCAGCAGCCTCTCACTAGCGGGGACCGGGGAGCTGTTTTTT. This encodes CASSLSLAGTGELFF.

This chain joins TRBV30 and TRBJ2-1; D is undetermined. The CDR3 runs 11 residues. Germline V gene sequence: CDR1 GTSNPN, CDR2 SVGIG (reference sequence). V shed 2 bases and J shed 9 bases, with 8 bases lying between them. The CDR3 here is CAWSQDSEQFF. In nucleotides, the CDR3 is TGTGCCTGGAGTCAGGATAGTGAGCAGTTCTTC.

This clone was counted once. The rearrangement joins TRBV9 to TRBJ2-7; D might be TRBD1 (6 bases). CDR1 and CDR2 (germline): SGDLS, YYNGEE. V was clipped by 4 bases and J by 0 bases, with 11 bases between them. CDR3 length: 14 residues. The CDR3 reads CASSSRDNSYEQYF. CDR3 nucleotides: TGTGCCAGCAGCTCCCGGGACAACTCCTACGAGCAGTACTTC. Supplemented by reference TRBV9 and TRBJ2-7, the full variable domain reads DSGVTQTPKHLITATGQRVTLRCSPRSGDLSVYWYQQSLDQGLQFLIQYYNGEERAKGNILERFSAQQFPDLHSELNLSSLELGDSALYFCASSSRDNSYEQYFGPGTRLTVT.

The rearrangement uses TRBV28 and TRBJ1-3; D is undetermined. The CDR3 spans 12 residues. Deletions cut 6 bases from V and 3 bases from J, with 6 bases between. Germline CDR1 is MDHEN and CDR2 is SYDVKM. CDR3 amino acids: CASRAFGNTIYF. In nucleotides, the CDR3 is TGTGCCAGCAGGGCCTTTGGAAACACCATATATTTT.

The rearrangement links TRBV19 to TRBJ1-2; 7 bases agree with TRBD1. Germline assignment: CDR1 LNHDA and CDR2 SQIVND (reference sequence). The CDR3 covers 14 residues. V lost 6 bases and J lost 3; bases outside the gene matches: 7. The CDR3, as DNA: TGTGCCAGTAGGGCGACAGGGACAGACTATGGCTACACCTTC. Residues: CASRATGTDYGYTF.

The chain combines TRBV19 with TRBJ1-2; D is perhaps TRBD1 (6 bases). The CDR3 has 17 amino acids. V lost 1 base to trimming and J lost 1 base, with 16 bases between them. CDR1 and CDR2 from the germline V gene are LNHDA and SQIVND (reference sequence). The CDR3 DNA reads as TGTGCCAGTAGTATAGCAGGGGCAAAATTCCTTAACTATGGCTACACCTTC. Translated: CASSIAGAKFLNYGYTF.

The V gene is TRBV9, the J gene TRBJ1-2, with D maybe TRBD1 (5 bases). V was pared by 4 bases and J by 2 bases, with 12 bases between. Per the germline V gene, CDR1 is SGDLS and CDR2 is YYNGEE. There are 14 residues in the CDR3. The DNA for the CDR3 is TGTGCCAGCAGCCCCGGACGGGGGAACTATGGCTACACCTTC. This encodes CASSPGRGNYGYTF.

This clone was seen repeatedly, ten times or more. J is TRBJ2-7 and V is TRBV5-6, with a possible D match to TRBD1 (5 bases). There are 12 residues in the CDR3. V lost 2 bases and J 3 bases, leaving 6 bases between the germline ends. Germline V CDR1 and CDR2: SGHDT, YYEEEE. CDR3 amino acids: CASSFQGYEQYF. As DNA, the CDR3 is TGTGCCAGCAGCTTTCAGGGCTACGAGCAGTACTTC.

V usage is TRBV19 and J usage is TRBJ1-1, with TRBD1 matching 8 bases. Trimming cost V 8 bases and J 1 base; bases outside gene matches: 9. This CDR3 contains 15 residues. The germline V gene encodes CDR1 LNHDA and CDR2 SQIVND (reference sequence). CDR3 DNA: TGTGCCAGTTTCCAGGGGGCGATGGGGAACACTGAAGCTTTCTTT. This codes for CASFQGAMGNTEAFF.

The chain combines TRBV27 with TRBJ2-2, with a tentative D call TRBD2 (6 bases). Trimming pared 0 bases from V and 5 bases from J, leaving 19 bases between. Per germline, CDR1 MNHEY and CDR2 SMNVEV (reference sequence). The CDR3 totals 18 residues. This CDR3 reads CASSLSPAGGSRTGELFF. CDR3 DNA sequence: TGTGCCAGCAGTTTATCTCCCGCCGGGGGATCGAGGACCGGGGAGCTGTTTTTT.

This clone was observed a single time. This chain joins TRBV18 and TRBJ2-7; 7 positions agree with TRBD2. V shed 6 bases, J shed 6 bases, and the junction held 8 bases outside the gene matches. CDR1 is KGHSH, CDR2 LQKENI, per germline. The CDR3 spans 13 residues. CDR3 nucleotide sequence: TGTGCCAGCTCGAGCGGGGAAACCAGCGAGCAGTACTTC. Residues: CASSSGETSEQYF.

The chain recombines TRBV4-3 with TRBJ1-5; the match to TRBD1 covers 7 bases. The CDR3 is 15 residues long. Germline values: CDR1 LGHNA, CDR2 YSLEER. V lost 3 bases and J lost 1; bases outside the gene matches: 3. The CDR3 DNA is TGCGCCAGCAGCCAGCACAGGGGAAGCAATCAGCCCCAGCATTTT. Residues: CASSQHRGSNQPQHF.